The T cell receptor (beta chain) described here comes from a study of CD8+ T cells in alopecia areata. The study's findings and limits: Tofacitinib did not eliminate many expanded lesional clones from scalp or blood. With just one nonresponder, it is still uncertain whether baseline CD8+ expansion relates to response. Among the cells sequenced in scalp samples are also the resident alphabeta T cells of normal skin.

The treatment was: oral pan-JAK inhibitor, 5-10 mg twice daily. The CDR3 contains 14 residues. CDR1 and CDR2 from the germline V gene are GTSNPN and SVGIG (reference sequence). Trimming stripped 1 base from V and 7 bases from J, with 17 bases between. cDNA reverse transcribed from extracted RNA served as the sequencing template. Clones were read by immunoSEQ multiplex PCR, and TCRdb kept only the in-frame ones, dropping some. The table includes 200,000 or so clones, 43% detected once. In the case of this clone: The antigen remains unidentified.

The chain has TRBV30 and TRBJ2-7; D call uncertain. The input for sequencing was CD4+ T cells sorted from blood, taken at approximately week 36, from a patient treated with tofacitinib. This receptor was taken from a human donor with alopecia areata. The CDR3 region has the DNA TGTGCCTGGAGTGCCATCGACCTAACGCGGGAGCAGTACTTC. Translating gives CAWSAIDLTREQYF.